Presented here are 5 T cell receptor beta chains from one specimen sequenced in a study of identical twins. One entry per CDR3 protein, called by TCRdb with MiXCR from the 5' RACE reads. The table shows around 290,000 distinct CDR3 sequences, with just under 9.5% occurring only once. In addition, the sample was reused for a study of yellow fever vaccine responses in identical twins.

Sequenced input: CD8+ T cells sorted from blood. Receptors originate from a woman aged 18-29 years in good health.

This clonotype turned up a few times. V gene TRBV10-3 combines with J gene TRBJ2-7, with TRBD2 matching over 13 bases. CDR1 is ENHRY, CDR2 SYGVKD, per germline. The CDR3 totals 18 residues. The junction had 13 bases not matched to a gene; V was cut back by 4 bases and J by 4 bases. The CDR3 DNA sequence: TGTGCCATCAGTGCCAGGACTAGCGGGAGTTCGGAGGGTTACGAGCAGTACTTC. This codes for CAISARTSGSSEGYEQYF.

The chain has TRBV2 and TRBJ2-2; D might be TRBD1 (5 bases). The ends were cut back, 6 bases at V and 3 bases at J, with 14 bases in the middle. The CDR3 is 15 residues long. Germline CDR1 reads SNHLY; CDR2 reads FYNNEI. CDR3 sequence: CASSDTGMYTGELFF. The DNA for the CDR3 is TGTGCCAGCAGCGACACAGGAATGTACACCGGGGAGCTGTTTTTT. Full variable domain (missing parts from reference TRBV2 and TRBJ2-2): EPEVTQTPSHQVTQMGQEVILRCVPISNHLYFYWYRQILGQKVEFLVSFYNNEISEKSEIFDDQFSVERPDGSNFTLKIRSTKLEDSAMYFCASSDTGMYTGELFFGEGSRLTVL.

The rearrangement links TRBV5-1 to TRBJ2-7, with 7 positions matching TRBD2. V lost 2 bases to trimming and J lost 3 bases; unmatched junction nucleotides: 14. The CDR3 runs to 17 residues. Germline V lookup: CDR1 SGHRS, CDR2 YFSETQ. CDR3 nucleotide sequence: TGCGCCAGCAGCTTATCCACCAACCAAGGACTAGTCTACGAGCAGTACTTC. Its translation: CASSLSTNQGLVYEQYF.

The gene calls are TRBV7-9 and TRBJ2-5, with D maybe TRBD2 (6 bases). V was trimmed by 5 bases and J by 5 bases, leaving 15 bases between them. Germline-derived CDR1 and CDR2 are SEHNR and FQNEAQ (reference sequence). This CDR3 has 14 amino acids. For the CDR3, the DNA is TGTGCCAGCAGCGCTGGAGGGGCCGAGGAGACCCAGTACTTC. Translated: CASSAGGAEETQYF.

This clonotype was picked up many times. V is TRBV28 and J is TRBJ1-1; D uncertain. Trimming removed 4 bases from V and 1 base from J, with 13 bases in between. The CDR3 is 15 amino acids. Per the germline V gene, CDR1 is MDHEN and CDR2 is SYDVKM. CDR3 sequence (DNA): TGTGCCAGCAGTTCCAGTGAGGGTCCGAACACTGAAGCTTTCTTT. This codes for CASSSSEGPNTEAFF.